Below, 8 T cell receptor beta chains from the same sample are listed, as sequenced in a study of cytomegalovirus exposure and HLA in healthy donors. Use of 60 Vbeta and 13 Jbeta primers characterized the PCR. Libraries were prepared by immunoSEQ multiplex PCR; TCRdb keeps only in-frame clonotypes and omits some of them. The data contain approximately 100,000 clones, roughly 9.4% of them singletons. The sequencing sample was made of PBMCs. These TCRs come from a man in his fifties in good health and CMV-seropositive.

This rearrangement joins TRBV2 to TRBJ2-1; 11 nucleotides match TRBD2. Germline CDR1 SNHLY, CDR2 FYNNEI. V lost 6 bases, J lost 5 bases, and 3 bases stayed unmatched. This CDR3 has 14 amino acids. The CDR3 sequence is CASSSSGRDNEQFF. For the CDR3, the DNA is TGTGCCAGCAGCAGTAGCGGGAGGGACAATGAGCAGTTCTTC.

The chain is built from TRBV30 and TRBJ2-2, with 15 bases matching TRBD2. Germline CDR1 is GTSNPN and CDR2 is SVGIG (reference sequence). The CDR3 spans 17 residues. V dropped 3 bases and J dropped 4; count of bases not matched to a gene: 6. CDR3 nucleotides: TGTGCCTGGAGGGGGACTAGCGGGAGGTCCGCCACCGGGGAGCTGTTTTTT. This translates into CAWRGTSGRSATGELFF.

V is TRBV28 and J is TRBJ1-2; D gene uncertain. Trimming removed 6 bases from V and 2 bases from J, with 13 bases in between. The CDR3 consists of 14 residues. From germline, CDR1 is MDHEN and CDR2 SYDVKM. CDR3 sequence: CASSVGGSNYGYTF. CDR3 sequence (DNA): TGTGCCAGCAGCGTGGGCGGGAGCAACTATGGCTACACCTTC.

This clone was seen more than once but under ten times. This rearrangement joins TRBV27 to TRBJ1-6; 8 bases agree with TRBD1. This CDR3 spans 15 amino acids. The V and J ends lost 6 bases and 6 bases, in that order; junction bases with no gene match: 7. Germline-derived CDR1 and CDR2 are MNHEY and SMNVEV (reference sequence). In DNA form, the CDR3 reads TGTGCCAGCAGAGGGACAGGCGCTTTTAATTCACCCCTCCACTTT. As protein: CASRGTGAFNSPLHF.

In its sample, this clone was seen a few times. The V and J genes are TRBV4-2 and TRBJ2-7; 9 bases fit TRBD1. V shed 4 bases and J 3 bases; nucleotides not matched to a gene: 19. The CDR3 has 19 amino acids. Germline assignment: CDR1 LGHNA and CDR2 YNFKEQ. The CDR3 DNA reads as TGTGCCAGCAGCCCAAGACCCGGACAGGGGCCGCCCTTTCGCTACGAGCAGTACTTC. Translation: CASSPRPGQGPPFRYEQYF.

The rearrangement links TRBV4-1 to TRBJ2-1; tentative D call: TRBD1 (6 bases). Between the trimmed V and J ends, which lost 4 bases and 2 bases, there was a span of 12 bases. Germline values: CDR1 MGHRA, CDR2 YSYEKL. The CDR3 has 15 amino acids. CDR3 residues: CASSRSGDTYNEQFF. The CDR3 DNA reads TGCGCCAGCAGCCGCTCAGGGGATACCTACAATGAGCAGTTCTTC.

This sequence joins TRBV27 and TRBJ1-2, with D uncertain. The CDR3 is 16 residues long. Trimming stripped 2 bases from V and 2 bases from J, with 15 bases between. Germline V gene data show CDR1 as MNHEY and CDR2 as SMNVEV (reference sequence). The CDR3 DNA is TGTGCCAGCAGTTTACGCGGACTCTCGAAGAACTATGGCTACACCTTC. Its translation is CASSLRGLSKNYGYTF.

The chain couples TRBV6-1 to TRBJ1-6, with unresolved D. Trimming shortened V by 6 bases and J by 3 bases, and 6 bases separated the two germline ends. Germline CDR1 is MNHNS and CDR2 is SASEGT. This CDR3 comprises 13 residues. The CDR3 sequence: CASSANYNSPLHF. The CDR3 region has the DNA TGTGCCAGCAGCGCTAACTATAATTCACCCCTCCACTTT.